Described below is a single T cell receptor (beta chain) sequence and its context. The target of this receptor is not known. No base-level quality is on record; no much larger clone is a single base apart. This entry is derived from a study of beta chain features in type 1 diabetes (dated by TCRdb to the late 2010s). With respect to the entire study: Mean age, gender distribution, total cell number and subset yield did not differ between patients and healthy donors. A total of roughly 99,000,000 sorted cells were examined across all samples, and the number of cells per subset was strongly correlated with RNA yield. In the study, TCRB repertoires of sorted circulating CD4+ T cell subsets from recently diagnosed type 1 diabetes patients were compared with those of matched healthy donors. Whereas all 30 or so donors provided naive and central memory subsets, regulatory and stem cell-like memory subsets were isolated from just 8 patients and roughly 8 healthy donors. Here is what the overall study found, with its caveats: Because small numbers of individuals were included in the HLA sub-analyses, any influence of HLA type on TCRB rearrangement was left unresolved. Naive, central memory and regulatory TCRB repertoires appeared to be more alike among patients than among healthy donors. In all four CD4+ subsets, TCRB CDR3 length was moderately but significantly shorter in type 1 diabetes patients. PCR may preferentially amplify shorter templates, but because patient and control samples were amplified and corrected together, any resulting skew would affect both groups equally. Because cDNA was sequenced instead of genomic DNA, activated cells with high expression could be over-represented, although the groups did not differ in activation or CD3 levels. Fewer insertions and more nucleotide deletions at VDJ recombination sites were observed in patients with type 1 diabetes, implying thymic rearrangement abnormalities.

The High Capacity cDNA Reverse Transcription Kit was used to reverse transcribe all of the isolated RNA, meaning that expressed TCRB transcripts were what got sequenced. Deep immunoSEQ sequencing was performed on naive, central memory and regulatory T cell samples, with an average of approximately 3.9 million total reads per sample. Sorted cells were lysed in RLT buffer and RNA was extracted with DNase-treated RNeasy Micro or Mini kits, depending on cell number. Each cell subset was processed on its own to prevent cross-contamination, while patient and healthy donor samples were processed together. Using the immunoSEQ multiplex PCR, TCRB sequences were amplified from cDNA into 87-bp fragments spanning the CDR3 region. Sequencing of the amplicons was performed on the Illumina HiSeq platform. Per the source publication's procedure: PCR bias was computationally corrected using synthetic template baselines, reads within Hamming distance 2 were collapsed, and singletons that could not be merged were discarded. Reads were aligned against IMGT so that V, D and J genes, CDR3 length and insertions or deletions at six rearrangement sites could be assigned. Within each subset, clonotype counts were normalized to the number of sorted cells before true diversity and Gini coefficients were calculated with the tcR R package. The overlap coefficient, calculated on TCRB nucleotide sequences, was used to quantify repertoire sharing. TCRdb obtained this table from immuneACCESS and retained in-frame rearrangements with V and J assigned. These tables miss some clones; where compared with another copy, unresolved V genes account for less than half of the shortfall, and the remainder is unexplained. V and J calls and clone size are as listed in that table; D and trimming were resolved from the DNA. The sample profile shows about 150,000 clones; nearly 50% of them were found once. The ten biggest clones cover around 0.45% of the sample.

CDR1 is given as SGHRS and CDR2 as YFSETQ, both from the germline V gene. The CDR3 holds 15 amino acids from the cysteine to the phenylalanine. The read is trimmed to its CDR3 DNA, 45 bases read in frame from base 1. V and J lose 0 bases and 1 base, and a span of 10 bases separates them. From each donor, a single peripheral blood sample of around 120 mL on average was drawn into heparinised tubes. Naive, central memory, regulatory and stem cell-like memory CD4+ T cells were sorted on a BD FACSAria II using a panel including CD45RO, CCR7, CD25, CD127, CD95 and CD27. A purity above 98% was achieved for all sorted populations. PBMCs were isolated immediately by Lymphoprep density gradient centrifugation and stained directly without culture. To minimize batch effects, samples were stained and sorted in pairs, one healthy donor with one patient per experiment.

Recombination linked TRBV5-1 to TRBJ2-5; too little of a D gene remains to name it. The clonotype was recovered from a man between 18 and 35 years old in good health. The sample taken for sequencing was Tregs from blood. The cell subset or site label corresponds to: regulatory CD4+ T cells. This receptor has the CDR3 CASSLGRLIQETQYF. The DNA sequence is as follows: TGCGCCAGCAGCTTGGGGCGGCTAATCCAAGAGACCCAGTACTTC.